These 23 T cell receptor beta chains were sequenced from one sample in a study of CD8 T cells in ankylosing spondylitis. From the 5' RACE reads, TCRdb called clonotypes with MiXCR, one entry per CDR3 protein. Among about 450,000 distinct CDR3 sequences listed, 25% to 30% were seen once. Their antigens are not known. Study-wide results and limits: Fewer than ten highly homologous variants made up a TCR beta motif that seemed to typify ankylosing spondylitis blood.

The sequenced sample was blood, either unsorted or a sorted T cell fraction (not recorded which). Every receptor here comes from a male donor with ankylosing spondylitis.

J is TRBJ1-5 and V is TRBV19; D unclear. Trimming removed 6 bases at V and 7 bases at J, with 13 bases between. This CDR3 is 13 amino acids long. CDR1 and CDR2 from the germline V gene are LNHDA and SQIVND (reference sequence). CDR3 in amino acids: CASSEQAGQPQHF. The CDR3 nucleotides are TGTGCCAGTAGCGAGCAGGCTGGCCAGCCCCAGCATTTT. Together with reference TRBV19 and TRBJ1-5, the CDR3 gives the full variable domain: DGGITQSPKYLFRKEGQNVTLSCEQNLNHDAMYWYRQDPGQGLRLIYYSQIVNDFQKGDIAEGYSVSREKKESFPLTVTSAQKNPTAFYLCASSEQAGQPQHFGDGTRLSIL.

V gene TRBV20-1 combines with J gene TRBJ2-1, with D perhaps TRBD2 (6 bases). Germline-derived CDR1 and CDR2 are DFQATT and SNEGSKA (reference sequence). This CDR3 comprises 15 residues. The ends were cut back, 2 bases at V and 2 bases at J, with 13 bases in the middle. The DNA of the CDR3 is TGCAGTGCTAGAATCTCGGGAGTAGCCTACAATGAGCAGTTCTTC. Translated: CSARISGVAYNEQFF.

V and J are TRBV18 and TRBJ1-1; D call uncertain. The CDR3 extends over 14 amino acids. V lost 3 bases to trimming and J lost 3 bases, with 11 bases between them. Germline V gene lookup returns CDR1 KGHSH and CDR2 LQKENI. In DNA, the CDR3 is TGTGCCAGCTCACCGGCCGGCTCGGACACTGAAGCTTTCTTT. Encoded protein: CASSPAGSDTEAFF.

This clonotype was counted only a few times. V and J are TRBV5-1 and TRBJ2-5, with 7 positions matching TRBD2. Germline V lookup: CDR1 SGHRS, CDR2 YFSETQ. This CDR3 is 15 amino acids long. V lost 0 bases and J lost 4; bases outside the gene matches: 6. The DNA for the CDR3 is TGCGCCAGCAGCTTGGCACTAGCGCGAGGAGAGACCCAGTACTTC. Its translation: CASSLALARGETQYF.

This clonotype was seen only a few times. The chain recombines TRBV6-2 or TRBV6-3 with TRBJ2-1, with TRBD2 matching over 9 bases. V shed 6 bases and J 6 bases; nucleotides not matched to a gene: 18. This CDR3 comprises 18 residues. The V gene's germline CDR1 is MNHEY and CDR2 SVGEGT. CDR3 in DNA: TGTGCCAGCAGACTACTACCTGGAACTAGCGGGCTGGGCAATGAGCAGTTCTTC. Protein product: CASRLLPGTSGLGNEQFF.

As regards this clonotype: Germline and junction disagree at one end, which may indicate a read error. The chain combines TRBV12-3 or TRBV12-4 with TRBJ1-5; maybe TRBD1 (6 bases). The CDR3 contains 13 residues. In nucleotides, the CDR3 is TGTGACAGCAGTTTAACAGGGAATCAGCCCCAGCATTTT. Amino acids: CDSSLTGNQPQHF.

This chain uses TRBV5-1 with TRBJ1-1; 7 bases match TRBD1. This CDR3 has 15 residues. Germline CDR1 SGHRS, CDR2 YFSETQ. Unmatched junction bases numbered 9, after V lost 0 bases and J lost 7 bases. CDR3 nucleotide sequence: TGCGCCAGCAGCTTGGCGAACAGGGGAGGGGATGAAGCTTTCTTT. This encodes CASSLANRGGDEAFF.

This chain uses TRBV3-1 with TRBJ2-6, with D unclear. CDR1 is LGHDT and CDR2 is YNNKEL in the germline V gene (reference sequence). Trimming pared 4 bases from V and 2 bases from J, leaving 9 bases between. The CDR3 sequence is 15 residues long. This CDR3 is CASSLGRTGANVLTF. The CDR3 DNA follows: TGTGCCAGCAGCCTAGGCAGGACTGGGGCCAACGTCCTGACTTTC.

V usage is TRBV7-9 and J usage is TRBJ2-3, with D possibly called TRBD1 or TRBD2 (5 bases each). The V end was cut by 3 bases, the J end by 5 bases, with 9 bases between. The CDR3 is 13 residues long. CDR1 and CDR2 (germline): SEHNR, FQNEAQ (reference sequence). The chain's CDR3 is CASSFFGGDTQYF. CDR3 DNA: TGTGCCAGCAGCTTCTTTGGGGGAGATACGCAGTATTTT. The whole variable domain, remainder taken from reference TRBV7-9 and TRBJ2-3, is DTGVSQNPRHKITKRGQNVTFRCDPISEHNRLYWYRQTLGQGPEFLTYFQNEAQLEKSRLLSDRFSAERPKGSFSTLEIQRTEQGDSAMYLCASSFFGGDTQYFGPGTRLTVL.

CDR3 nucleotide sequence: TGTGCCAGCAGCCCCCTCTCTGTCAGGGTGACGGCTTTCTTT. This codes for CASSPLSVRVTAFF. The chain recombines TRBV7-9 with TRBJ1-1, with D possibly TRBD1 on 5 matching bases. The germline gives CDR1 SEHNR, CDR2 FQNEAQ (reference sequence). Trimming removed 5 bases from V and 11 bases from J, with 21 bases in between. This CDR3 is 14 amino acids long.

This clonotype was observed a handful of times. The chain employs TRBV7-9 and TRBJ1-4; D perhaps matches TRBD1 (6 bases). The CDR3 spans 16 residues. The germline gives CDR1 SEHNR, CDR2 FQNEAQ (reference sequence). The germline V and J ends were trimmed by 4 bases and 5 bases, with 17 bases remaining between them. CDR3 nucleotides: TGTGCCAGCAGCTCTCACAGGGTCTCAATCAATGAAAAACTGTTTTTT. Residues: CASSSHRVSINEKLFF.

This CDR3 reads CASSPPVTNEQFF. DNA of the CDR3: TGTGCCAGCTCACCACCGGTGACGAATGAGCAGTTCTTC. The V call is TRBV18, the J call TRBJ2-1, with no clear D. Trimming removed 0 bases from V and 7 bases from J, with 7 bases in between. The CDR3 totals 13 residues. The germline V gene encodes CDR1 KGHSH and CDR2 LQKENI.

The rearrangement links TRBV12-3 or TRBV12-4 to TRBJ2-1; a weak D match, TRBD2 (5 bases). Trimming removed 3 bases at V and 10 bases at J, with 10 bases between. The CDR3 covers 12 residues. The CDR3 is CASSFGGYEQFF. The CDR3 DNA reads as TGTGCCAGCAGTTTCGGAGGATACGAGCAGTTCTTC.

The chain is built from TRBV2 and TRBJ2-3; 8 bases are a match to TRBD2. Looked up from germline, CDR1 is SNHLY and CDR2 is FYNNEI. With V trimmed by 5 bases and J by 4 bases, 8 bases remained unmatched. The CDR3 has 15 amino acids. The CDR3 coding sequence is TGTGCCAGCAGTCTTCATTCGGGAGGGGCAGATACGCAGTATTTT. It is translated as CASSLHSGGADTQYF.

This clonotype was seen a handful of times. The chain carries TRBV3-1 and TRBJ2-1, with D perhaps matching TRBD1 or TRBD2 (5 bases each). V was shortened by 8 bases and J by 7 bases, with 21 bases between the two germline ends. The CDR3 contains 15 residues. Germline V CDR1 and CDR2: LGHDT, YNNKEL (reference sequence). The CDR3 bases are TGTGCCAGCTGCGAGAGTAGGGGAGTTAAGAATGAGCAGTTCTTC. This encodes CASCESRGVKNEQFF.

There are a few counts of this clonotype. CDR3 region: CASSGGPDTQYF. For the CDR3, the DNA is TGTGCCAGCAGTGGGGGGCCAGATACGCAGTATTTT. V and J are TRBV2 and TRBJ2-3, with D tentatively TRBD1 (6 bases). CDR1 SNHLY and CDR2 FYNNEI come from the germline V gene. This CDR3 comprises 12 residues. The V and J ends lost 4 bases and 4 bases respectively, with 6 bases between them.

The chain employs TRBV2 and TRBJ1-2; D call uncertain. V gave up 5 bases and J gave up 5 bases, with 15 bases separating them. The germline CDR1 and CDR2 sequences are SNHLY and FYNNEI. CDR3 length: 14 amino acids. The CDR3 spells CASSWTDVYYGYTF. The DNA for the CDR3 is TGTGCCAGCAGTTGGACTGACGTTTATTATGGCTACACCTTC.

This clonotype has only a few counts. V usage is TRBV5-1 and J usage is TRBJ2-5; 10 positions match TRBD2. The ends lost 1 base at V and 5 bases at J; junction bases unmatched: 11. Germline V gives CDR1 SGHRS, CDR2 YFSETQ. This CDR3 has 17 amino acids. CDR3 residues: CASSLNPAGGRGETQYF. The CDR3 DNA follows: TGCGCCAGCAGCTTGAACCCAGCGGGAGGGCGGGGTGAGACCCAGTACTTC.

The table lists this clonotype with a few counts. V and J are TRBV6-2 or TRBV6-3 and TRBJ2-4, with a weak D call TRBD1 (5 bases). The CDR3 has 13 amino acids. From germline, CDR1 is MNHEY and CDR2 SVGEGT. The germline V and J ends were trimmed by 6 bases and 4 bases, with 10 bases remaining between them. CDR3 nucleotides: TGTGCCAGCAGAGCGACAGCGAAAAACATTCAGTACTTC. Translated: CASRATAKNIQYF.

Concerning this clonotype: One end of the junction is discordant with germline, which a read error may explain. The chain carries TRBV12-3 or TRBV12-4 and TRBJ1-5; TRBD1 matches at 7 bases. The CDR3 has 17 residues. The CDR3 here is CACSSRQGRYSNQPQHF. Written as DNA, the CDR3 is TGTGCCTGCAGTTCCCGACAGGGCCGATATAGCAATCAGCCCCAGCATTTT.

The rearrangement links TRBV6-2 or TRBV6-3 to TRBJ2-1; 7 bases are shared with TRBD1. Trimming at V came to 5 bases and at J to 9 bases, leaving 7 bases not matched to a gene. The germline V gene has CDR1 MNHEY and CDR2 SVGEGT. The CDR3 totals 13 residues. CDR3 region: CASSSTGASEQFF. The DNA of the CDR3 is TGTGCCAGCAGTAGTACAGGGGCTAGTGAGCAGTTCTTC.

The genes are TRBV9 and TRBJ2-2; 9 positions match TRBD2. V gave up 1 base and J gave up 7 bases; unmatched junction bases: 5. This CDR3 spans 15 amino acids. Germline values: CDR1 SGDLS, CDR2 YYNGEE. CDR3 sequence: CASSVIAGEGGELFF. The CDR3 DNA reads as TGTGCCAGCAGCGTAATAGCGGGAGAAGGCGGGGAGCTGTTTTTT.

J is TRBJ1-1 and V is TRBV12-3 or TRBV12-4, with 7 bases aligning to TRBD1. With 6 bases clipped from V and 5 bases from J, the junction kept 6 bases outside the gene matches. The CDR3 consists of 13 residues. As DNA, the CDR3 is TGTGCCAGCAGGCTCCAGGGGGGGACTGAAGCTTTCTTT. Protein sequence: CASRLQGGTEAFF.